The 32 T cell receptor beta chains listed next were all sequenced from one sample in a study of T cell responses to AZD1222 COVID-19 vaccine. Measured with immunoSEQ multiplex PCR; TCRdb has only the in-frame clones, and not every one. This table has 150,000 or so clones, 89% appearing once. This specimen consisted of peripheral blood, obtained on day 0 of AZD1222 vaccination. Receptors originate from an adult in good health.

This rearrangement joins TRBV7-9 to TRBJ2-5; D is unresolved. Germline V gene lookup returns CDR1 SEHNR and CDR2 FQNEAQ (reference sequence). Trimming left V 5 bases short and J 1 base short, with 11 bases between. The CDR3 length is 14 residues. CDR3 nucleotides: TGTGCCAGCAGCCCGGACCTACCCCAAGAGACCCAGTACTTC. As protein: CASSPDLPQETQYF.

Only one count was recorded for this clone. The J gene is TRBJ2-5, the V gene TRBV19; D is undetermined. Germline lookup yields CDR1 LNHDA and CDR2 SQIVND (reference sequence). Trimming took off 2 bases at V and 5 bases at J, with 9 bases between the two ends. This CDR3 has 13 residues. This CDR3 reads CASSIPPRETQYF. Written as DNA, the CDR3 is TGTGCCAGTAGTATACCCCCCCGGGAGACCCAGTACTTC.

This clone is a singleton in its sample. This chain uses TRBV5-1 with TRBJ1-4; maybe TRBD1 (5 bases). The CDR3 sequence is 17 residues long. V was pared by 1 base and J by 1 base, with 14 bases between. Looked up from germline, CDR1 is SGHRS and CDR2 is YFSETQ. CDR3 sequence reads: CASSLWGRGGTNEKLFF. Here the CDR3 DNA reads TGCGCCAGCAGCTTGTGGGGAAGGGGCGGAACTAATGAAAAACTGTTTTTT.

This clone was detected only once. The J gene is TRBJ2-7, the V gene TRBV29-1; possibly TRBD1 or TRBD2 for D (5 bases each). The germline gives CDR1 SQVTM, CDR2 ANQGSEA. The V end lost 6 bases, the J end lost 2 bases, and 20 bases lay between the germline ends. The CDR3 totals 15 residues. In DNA, the CDR3 is TGCAGCGTGCAGTACCCCGGGACGGAAACCTACGAGCAGTACTTC. Translated, it gives CSVQYPGTETYEQYF.

The chain employs TRBV5-1 and TRBJ1-6; 8 nucleotides agree with TRBD1. With V trimmed by 0 bases and J by 9 bases, 5 bases remained unmatched. CDR1 SGHRS and CDR2 YFSETQ come from the germline V gene. This CDR3 spans 15 amino acids. The CDR3: CASSLDPGGISPLHF. DNA of the CDR3: TGCGCCAGCAGCTTGGATCCAGGGGGCATTTCACCCCTCCACTTT.

About this clone itself: A read error may produce the germline difference seen at one junction end. The chain joins TRBV2 to TRBJ2-1; no firm D call. Germline CDR1 SNHLY, CDR2 FYNNEI. The CDR3 is made up of 10 amino acids. DNA of the CDR3: TGTGCCAGTTGGGTCAATAAGCAGTTCTTC. This encodes CASWVNKQFF.

The chain recombines TRBV18 with TRBJ1-1; 9 nucleotides agree with TRBD1. Germline V CDR1 and CDR2: KGHSH, LQKENI. This CDR3 comprises 15 residues. With 4 bases clipped from V and 2 bases from J, the junction kept 5 bases outside the gene matches. CDR3 nucleotides: TGTGCCAGCTCACTTTCACAGGGGGCCAACACTGAAGCTTTCTTT. Its protein product is CASSLSQGANTEAFF. Filled out from reference TRBV18 and TRBJ1-1, the complete variable domain reads NAGVMQNPRHLVRRRGQEARLRCSPMKGHSHVYWYRQLPEEGLKFMVYLQKENIIDESGMPKERFSAEFPKEGPSILRIQQVVRGDSAAYFCASSLSQGANTEAFFGQGTRLTVV.

The chain carries TRBV11-2 and TRBJ2-1; D possibly matches TRBD1 or TRBD2 (5 bases each). Germline CDR1 SGHAT, CDR2 FQNNGV. V dropped 5 bases and J dropped 0 bases, with 11 bases sitting between them. The CDR3 has 15 amino acids. The chain's CDR3 is CASSPWGSSYNEQFF. CDR3 coding DNA: TGTGCCAGCAGCCCTTGGGGGAGCTCCTACAATGAGCAGTTCTTC.

The rearrangement joins TRBV6-6 to TRBJ2-1, with D hard to call. Germline V gene sequence: CDR1 MNHNY, CDR2 SVGAGI (reference sequence). This CDR3 has 15 amino acids. V was shortened by 0 bases and J by 5 bases, with 11 bases between the two germline ends. CDR3 amino acids: CASSYSMESDNEQFF. DNA of the CDR3: TGTGCCAGCAGTTACTCTATGGAGTCAGACAATGAGCAGTTCTTC.

V is TRBV2 and J is TRBJ1-5; D is possibly TRBD1 (5 bases). V shed 6 bases and J shed 4 bases, with 19 bases lying between them. Germline loops: CDR1 SNHLY, CDR2 FYNNEI. This CDR3 has 16 amino acids. The CDR3 region has the DNA TGTGCCAGCAGGTCCGGGACGTCGGAAAGAAATCAGCCCCAGCATTTT. Translation: CASRSGTSERNQPQHF. Filled out from reference TRBV2 and TRBJ1-5, the complete variable domain reads EPEVTQTPSHQVTQMGQEVILRCVPISNHLYFYWYRQILGQKVEFLVSFYNNEISEKSEIFDDQFSVERPDGSNFTLKIRSTKLEDSAMYFCASRSGTSERNQPQHFGDGTRLSIL.

This rearrangement joins TRBV2 to TRBJ2-7, with TRBD1 matching 8 bases. The ends lost 4 bases at V and 5 bases at J; junction bases unmatched: 7. Germline V gene lookup returns CDR1 SNHLY and CDR2 FYNNEI. CDR3 length: 14 amino acids. For the CDR3, the DNA is TGTGCCAGCAGTGTGACAGGGGCAGCGGACGAGCAGTACTTC. It is translated as CASSVTGAADEQYF.

This rearrangement joins TRBV18 to TRBJ2-1, with 11 bases that match TRBD1. The CDR3 is 13 amino acids. V shed 6 bases, J shed 8 bases, and the junction held 3 bases outside the gene matches. The germline V gene has CDR1 KGHSH and CDR2 LQKENI. The CDR3 sequence is CASSSGQGDEQFF. For the CDR3, the DNA is TGTGCCAGCTCGTCGGGACAGGGGGATGAGCAGTTCTTC.

The chain is built from TRBV7-8 and TRBJ2-1, with a weak D call TRBD2 (5 bases). V was clipped by 2 bases and J by 8 bases, with 19 bases between them. This CDR3 is 16 amino acids long. Per the germline V gene, CDR1 is SGHVS and CDR2 is FQNEAQ. In DNA, the CDR3 is TGTGCCAGCAGCTTACCGCCGAGGGTCGGGCCCGATGAGCAGTTCTTC. It specifies CASSLPPRVGPDEQFF.

This chain joins TRBV3-1 (or the pseudogene TRBV3-2) and TRBJ1-2; 10 bases agree with TRBD1. CDR3 size: 17 residues. Losses at the gene ends were 1 base for V and 5 bases for J; bases not matched to a gene: 10. Germline CDR1 reads LGHDT; CDR2 reads YNNKEL (reference sequence). The CDR3 is CASSQGQGARYGYGYTF. The CDR3 DNA follows: TGTGCCAGCAGCCAAGGACAGGGGGCGCGATATGGGTATGGCTACACCTTC.

The rearrangement links TRBV29-1 to TRBJ2-3; 7 bases match TRBD1. CDR3 length: 15 amino acids. Germline V gene sequence: CDR1 SQVTM, CDR2 ANQGSEA. Trimming removed 6 bases from V and 0 bases from J; junction bases left unmatched: 9. DNA for the CDR3: TGCAGCGTGGGACAGCAAAAAGTTAGCACAGATACGCAGTATTTT. Its protein product is CSVGQQKVSTDTQYF.

The chain carries TRBV27 and TRBJ1-2; 9 nucleotides line up with TRBD1. Germline CDR1 and CDR2: MNHEY and SMNVEV (reference sequence). V trimming: 6 bases; J trimming: 6 bases; junction bases outside the gene matches: 5. The CDR3 runs to 13 residues. As DNA, the CDR3 is TGTGCCAGCAGCCGGACAGGGGAGAATGGCTACACCTTC. Translating it yields CASSRTGENGYTF.

The J gene is TRBJ1-1, the V gene TRBV12-3 or TRBV12-4; D might be TRBD1 (5 bases). This CDR3 region has 12 residues. V was trimmed by 6 bases and J by 8 bases, leaving 13 bases between them. The CDR3 DNA is TGTGCCAGCAGACGACCGCGGGGCGAAGCTTTCTTT. As protein: CASRRPRGEAFF.

The chain recombines TRBV27 with TRBJ1-5, with D possibly being TRBD1 (6 bases). Germline V gene sequence: CDR1 MNHEY, CDR2 SMNVEV (reference sequence). This CDR3 has 13 residues. Trimming left V 7 bases short and J 6 bases short, with 13 bases between. The CDR3 DNA is TGTGCCAGCATGGGGCCAGGGGCTCAGCCCCAGCATTTT. Protein: CASMGPGAQPQHF.

The chain has TRBV2 and TRBJ1-2; perhaps TRBD1 as D (5 bases). This CDR3 is built from 14 residues. V gave up 4 bases and J gave up 0 bases, with 9 bases separating them. Germline CDR1 SNHLY, CDR2 FYNNEI. CDR3 sequence reads: CASSGQFPNYGYTF. For the CDR3, the DNA is TGTGCCAGCAGTGGACAGTTCCCTAACTATGGCTACACCTTC.

The chain links TRBV7-2 to TRBJ2-5; unclear D gene. V lost 4 bases, J lost 5 bases, and 17 bases lay in between. Per germline, CDR1 SGHTA and CDR2 FQGNSA. This CDR3 region has 15 residues. The CDR3 sequence: CASSYRIILRETQYF. The DNA of the CDR3 is TGTGCCAGCAGCTACCGAATTATCCTCCGGGAGACCCAGTACTTC.

Comments on this clone: The junction departs from the called germline gene at one end, perhaps through a read error. V and J are TRBV7-7 and TRBJ2-5; 10 bases are shared with TRBD2. The CDR3 is 16 residues long. From germline, CDR1 is SSHAT and CDR2 FNYEAQ (reference sequence). CDR3 loop: CASSLMGSGGTETQYF. CDR3 DNA sequence: TGTGCTAGCAGCCTGATGGGTAGCGGGGGGACAGAGACCCAGTACTTC. Complete variable domain (other parts from reference TRBV7-7 and TRBJ2-5): GAGVSQSPRYKVTKRGQDVTLRCDPISSHATLYWYQQALGQGPEFLTYFNYEAQPDKSGLPSDRFSAERPEGSISTLTIQRTEQRDSAMYRCASSLMGSGGTETQYFGPGTRLLVL.

In its sample, this clone was seen once. J is TRBJ2-1 and V is TRBV19; D gene ambiguous. Germline CDR1 LNHDA, CDR2 SQIVND (reference sequence). This CDR3 is built from 14 residues. The ends were cut back, 5 bases at V and 3 bases at J, with 11 bases in the middle. DNA of the CDR3: TGTGCCAGTAGTGCCGCCAGCGACTACAATGAGCAGTTCTTC. Protein: CASSAASDYNEQFF.

V and J are TRBV7-2 and TRBJ1-1; D gene uncertain. In germline, CDR1 is SGHTA, CDR2 FQGNSA. This CDR3 spans 15 amino acids. Trimming cost V 5 bases and J 1 base, with 14 bases left between them. Written as DNA, the CDR3 is TGTGCCAGCAGCCCAGGACTGATGTCGAACACTGAAGCTTTCTTT. The encoded protein is CASSPGLMSNTEAFF.

CDR3 region: CASSHEIGQTYEQYF. The DNA for the CDR3 is TGTGCCAGCAGCCACGAAATCGGACAGACCTACGAGCAGTACTTC. V gene TRBV5-5 combines with J gene TRBJ2-7; TRBD1 is a possible D gene (6 bases). The V end lost 4 bases, the J end lost 2 bases, and 16 bases lay between the germline ends. CDR3 size: 15 residues. Germline CDR1 SGHKS, CDR2 YYEKEE (reference sequence).

The J gene is TRBJ1-2, the V gene TRBV3-1 (or the pseudogene TRBV3-2); D is uncertain. Trimming removed 0 bases from V and 8 bases from J, with 7 bases in between. Germline CDR1 LGHDT, CDR2 YNNKEL (reference sequence). This CDR3 spans 12 amino acids. Written as DNA, the CDR3 is TGTGCCAGCAGCCAAGATTGGGTCGGCTACACCTTC. Encoded protein: CASSQDWVGYTF.

V usage is TRBV6-5 and J usage is TRBJ1-5; no firm D call. CDR1 and CDR2 (germline): MNHEY, SVGAGI. The CDR3 is 11 residues long. Trimming removed 8 bases at V and 11 bases at J, with 13 bases between. The CDR3 loop is CASRYAESQHF. CDR3 in DNA: TGTGCCAGCCGCTATGCCGAGTCCCAGCATTTT.

This chain uses TRBV7-2 with TRBJ1-5; no definite D call. The CDR3 has 16 residues. From germline, CDR1 is SGHTA and CDR2 FQGNSA. With 4 bases removed from V and 1 base from J, the gap between germline ends came to 14 bases. In nucleotides, the CDR3 is TGTGCCAGCAGCTCCGGCGGTATGTTGAGCAATCAGCCCCAGCATTTT. This gives the protein CASSSGGMLSNQPQHF.

The chain joins TRBV7-7 to TRBJ2-3; D not certain. Germline V gene data show CDR1 as SSHAT and CDR2 as FNYEAQ (reference sequence). Trimming removed 5 bases from V and 2 bases from J, with 8 bases in between. CDR3 length: 13 residues. The CDR3 DNA follows: TGTGCCAGCAGCCCGCAGAACACAGATACGCAGTATTTT. It translates to CASSPQNTDTQYF.

This clone was recorded only once. In DNA, the CDR3 is TGTGCCTGGGCAGGAAACACTGAAGCTTTCTTT. It encodes CAWAGNTEAFF. The chain joins TRBV30 to TRBJ1-1; D not resolved. Germline CDR1 GTSNPN, CDR2 SVGIG (reference sequence). The CDR3 runs to 11 residues. The V and J ends lost 5 bases and 2 bases respectively, with 6 bases between them.

The V gene is TRBV30, the J gene TRBJ1-1; 8 nucleotides align to TRBD1. Germline assignment: CDR1 GTSNPN and CDR2 SVGIG (reference sequence). This CDR3 has 15 residues. The junction had 4 bases not matched to a gene; V was cut back by 0 bases and J by 1 base. Here the CDR3 reads CAWSVRGTGNTEAFF. The CDR3 DNA reads as TGTGCCTGGAGTGTACGTGGGACAGGGAACACTGAAGCTTTCTTT.

This clone has just one count. This CDR3 reads CASSEWTGYQPQHF. CDR3 sequence (DNA): TGTGCCAGCAGCGAGTGGACAGGCTATCAGCCCCAGCATTTT. The chain joins TRBV5-6 to TRBJ1-5, with TRBD1 matching over 7 bases. CDR3 length: 14 residues. Germline CDR1 is SGHDT and CDR2 is YYEEEE. Trimming removed 4 bases from V and 5 bases from J; junction bases left unmatched: 6.

The rearrangement links TRBV20-1 to TRBJ1-2; unclear D gene. CDR3 length equals 10 residues. Trimming removed 6 bases at V and 6 bases at J, with 8 bases between. Germline V gives CDR1 DFQATT, CDR2 SNEGSKA (reference sequence). The CDR3 nucleotides are TGCAGTGCCTCGGGTGATGGCTACACCTTC. Translation gives CSASGDGYTF.